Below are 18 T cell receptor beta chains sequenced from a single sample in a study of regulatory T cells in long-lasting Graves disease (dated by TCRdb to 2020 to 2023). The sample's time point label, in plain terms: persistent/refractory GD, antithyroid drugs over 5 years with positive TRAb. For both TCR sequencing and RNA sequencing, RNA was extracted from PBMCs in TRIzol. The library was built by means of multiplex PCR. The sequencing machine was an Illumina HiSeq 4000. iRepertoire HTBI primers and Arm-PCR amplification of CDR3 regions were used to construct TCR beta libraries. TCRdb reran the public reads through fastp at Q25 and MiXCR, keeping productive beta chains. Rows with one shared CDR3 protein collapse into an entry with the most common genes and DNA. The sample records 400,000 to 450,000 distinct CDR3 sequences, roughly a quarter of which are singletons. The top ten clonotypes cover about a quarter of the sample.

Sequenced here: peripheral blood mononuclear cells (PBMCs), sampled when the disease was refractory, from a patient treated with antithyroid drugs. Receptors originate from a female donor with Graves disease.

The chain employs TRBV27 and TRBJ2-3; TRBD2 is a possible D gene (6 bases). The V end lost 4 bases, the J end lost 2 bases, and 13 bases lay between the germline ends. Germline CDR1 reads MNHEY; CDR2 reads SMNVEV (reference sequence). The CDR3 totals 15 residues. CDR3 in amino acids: CASSSQAGFTDTQYF. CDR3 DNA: TGTGCCAGCAGTTCCCAAGCGGGCTTCACAGATACGCAGTATTTT.

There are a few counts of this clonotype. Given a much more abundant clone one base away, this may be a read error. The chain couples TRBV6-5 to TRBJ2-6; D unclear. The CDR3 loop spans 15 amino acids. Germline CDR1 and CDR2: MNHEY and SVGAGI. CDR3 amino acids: CASSYSGGRANILTF. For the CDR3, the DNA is TGTGCCAGCAGTTACTCGGGCGGCCGGGCCAACATCCTGACTTTC.

The CDR3 DNA reads TGTGCCAGCAGGGGGACAGGGGGCGCTGGGGCCAACGTCCTGACTTTC. Translation: CASRGTGGAGANVLTF. This sequence joins TRBV2 and TRBJ2-6, with 12 nucleotides matching TRBD1. Per germline, CDR1 SNHLY and CDR2 FYNNEI. V shed 6 bases and J 2 bases; nucleotides not matched to a gene: 2. This CDR3 contains 16 residues. Complete variable domain (other parts from reference TRBV2 and TRBJ2-6): EPEVTQTPSHQVTQMGQEVILRCVPISNHLYFYWYRQILGQKVEFLVSFYNNEISEKSEIFDDQFSVERPDGSNFTLKIRSTKLEDSAMYFCASRGTGGAGANVLTFGAGSRLTVL.

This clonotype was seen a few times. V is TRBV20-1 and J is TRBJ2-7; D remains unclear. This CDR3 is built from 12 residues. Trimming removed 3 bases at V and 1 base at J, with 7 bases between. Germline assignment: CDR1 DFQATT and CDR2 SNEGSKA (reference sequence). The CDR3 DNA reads TGCAGTGCTAGTTCCAGTTCCTACGAGCAGTACTTC. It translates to CSASSSSYEQYF.

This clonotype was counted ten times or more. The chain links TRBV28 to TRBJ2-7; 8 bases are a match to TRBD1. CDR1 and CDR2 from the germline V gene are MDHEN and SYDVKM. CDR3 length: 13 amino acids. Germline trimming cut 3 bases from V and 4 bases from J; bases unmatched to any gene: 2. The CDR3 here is CASSFQGAYEQYF. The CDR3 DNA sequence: TGTGCCAGCAGTTTCCAGGGGGCTTACGAGCAGTACTTC. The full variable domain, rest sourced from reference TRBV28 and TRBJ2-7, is DVKVTQSSRYLVKRTGEKVFLECVQDMDHENMFWYRQDPGLGLRLIYFSYDVKMKEKGDIPEGYSVSREKKERFSLILESASTNQTSMYLCASSFQGAYEQYFGPGTRLTVT.

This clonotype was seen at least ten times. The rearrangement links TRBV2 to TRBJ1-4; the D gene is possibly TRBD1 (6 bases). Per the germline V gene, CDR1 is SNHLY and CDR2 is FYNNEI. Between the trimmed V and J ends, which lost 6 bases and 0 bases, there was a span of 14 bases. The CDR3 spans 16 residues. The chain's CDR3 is CASRRGTSTTNEKLFF. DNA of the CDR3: TGTGCCAGCAGGCGGGGGACATCAACAACTAATGAAAAACTGTTTTTT. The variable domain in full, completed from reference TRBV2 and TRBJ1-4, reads EPEVTQTPSHQVTQMGQEVILRCVPISNHLYFYWYRQILGQKVEFLVSFYNNEISEKSEIFDDQFSVERPDGSNFTLKIRSTKLEDSAMYFCASRRGTSTTNEKLFFGSGTQLSVL.

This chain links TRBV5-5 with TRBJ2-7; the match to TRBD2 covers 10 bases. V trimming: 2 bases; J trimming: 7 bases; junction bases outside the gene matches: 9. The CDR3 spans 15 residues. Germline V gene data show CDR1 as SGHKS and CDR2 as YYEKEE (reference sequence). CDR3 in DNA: TGTGCCAGCAGCTTTGGGCTAGCGGGAGTCGGGGAGCAGTACTTC. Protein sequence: CASSFGLAGVGEQYF. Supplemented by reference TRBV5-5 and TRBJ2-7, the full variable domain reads DAGVTQSPTHLIKTRGQQVTLRCSPISGHKSVSWYQQVLGQGPQFIFQYYEKEERGRGNFPDRFSARQFPNYSSELNVNALLLGDSALYLCASSFGLAGVGEQYFGPGTRLTVT.

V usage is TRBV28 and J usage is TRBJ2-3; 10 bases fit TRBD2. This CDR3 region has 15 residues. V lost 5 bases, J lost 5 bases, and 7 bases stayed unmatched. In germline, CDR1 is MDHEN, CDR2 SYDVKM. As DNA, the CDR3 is TGTGCCAGCAGTCCCGAGCGGGAGGGGGAAGATACGCAGTATTTT. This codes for CASSPEREGEDTQYF.

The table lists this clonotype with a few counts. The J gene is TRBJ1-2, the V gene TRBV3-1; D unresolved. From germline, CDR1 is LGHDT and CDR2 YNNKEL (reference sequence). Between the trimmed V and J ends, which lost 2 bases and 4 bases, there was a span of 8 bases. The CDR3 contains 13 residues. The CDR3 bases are TGTGCCAGCAGCCAAACAGCATTCTATGGCTACACCTTC. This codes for CASSQTAFYGYTF. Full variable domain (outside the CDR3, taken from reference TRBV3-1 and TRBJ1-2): DTAVSQTPKYLVTQMGNDKSIKCEQNLGHDTMYWYKQDSKKFLKIMFSYNNKELIINETVPNRFSPKSPDKAHLNLHINSLELGDSAVYFCASSQTAFYGYTFGSGTRLTVV.

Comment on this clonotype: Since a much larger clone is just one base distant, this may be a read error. Here the CDR3 reads CASGLGTGINEKLFF. As DNA, the CDR3 is TGTGCCAGCGGTTTAGGGACAGGCATAAATGAAAAACTGTTTTTT. The J gene is TRBJ1-4, the V gene TRBV27, with 8 bases fitting TRBD1. The CDR3 loop spans 15 amino acids. Germline CDR1 and CDR2: MNHEY and SMNVEV (reference sequence). Combining the CDR3 with reference TRBV27 and TRBJ1-4 gives the whole variable domain EAQVTQNPRYLITVTGKKLTVTCSQNMNHEYMSWYRQDPGLGLRQIYYSMNVEVTDKGDVPEGYKVSRKEKRNFPLILESPSPNQTSLYFCASGLGTGINEKLFFGSGTQLSVL.

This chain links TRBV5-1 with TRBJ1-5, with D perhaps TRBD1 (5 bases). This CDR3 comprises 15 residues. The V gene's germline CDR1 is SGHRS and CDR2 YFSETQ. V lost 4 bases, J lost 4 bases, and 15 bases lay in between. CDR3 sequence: CASSRDGDRNQPQHF. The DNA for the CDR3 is TGCGCCAGCAGCCGGGACGGAGATCGGAATCAGCCCCAGCATTTT.

Here the CDR3 reads CASSDREAYGYTF. The CDR3 DNA reads TGTGCCAGCTCCGACAGGGAAGCGTATGGCTACACCTTC. This rearrangement joins TRBV19 to TRBJ1-2; 7 bases are a match to TRBD1. Losses at the gene ends were 9 bases for V and 5 bases for J; bases not matched to a gene: 9. Germline V gene lookup returns CDR1 LNHDA and CDR2 SQIVND (reference sequence). The CDR3 runs to 13 residues.

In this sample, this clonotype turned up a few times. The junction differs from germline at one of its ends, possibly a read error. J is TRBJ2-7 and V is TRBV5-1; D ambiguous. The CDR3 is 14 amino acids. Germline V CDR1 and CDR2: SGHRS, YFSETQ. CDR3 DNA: TGTGCCAGCAGCTTGGCGTGGAGCTCCTACGAGCAGTACTTC. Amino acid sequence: CASSLAWSSYEQYF.

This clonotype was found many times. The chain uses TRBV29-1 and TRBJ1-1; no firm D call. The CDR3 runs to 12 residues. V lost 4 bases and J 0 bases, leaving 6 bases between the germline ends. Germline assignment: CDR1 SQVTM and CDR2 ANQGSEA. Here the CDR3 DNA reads TGCAGCGTTGCGAGGATGAACACTGAAGCTTTCTTT. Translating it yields CSVARMNTEAFF.

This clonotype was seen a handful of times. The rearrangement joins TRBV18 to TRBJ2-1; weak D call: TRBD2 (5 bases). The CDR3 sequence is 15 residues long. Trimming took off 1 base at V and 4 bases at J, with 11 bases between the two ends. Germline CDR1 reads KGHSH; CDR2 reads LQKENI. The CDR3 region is CASSPQDWTYNEQFF. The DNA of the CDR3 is TGTGCCAGCTCACCACAGGACTGGACGTACAATGAGCAGTTCTTC.

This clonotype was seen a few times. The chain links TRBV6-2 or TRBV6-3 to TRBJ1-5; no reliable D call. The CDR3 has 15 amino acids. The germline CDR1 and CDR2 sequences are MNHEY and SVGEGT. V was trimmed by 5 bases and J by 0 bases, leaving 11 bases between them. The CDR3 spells CASSENYFSNQPQHF. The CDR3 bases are TGTGCCAGCAGTGAAAACTACTTTAGCAATCAGCCCCAGCATTTT.

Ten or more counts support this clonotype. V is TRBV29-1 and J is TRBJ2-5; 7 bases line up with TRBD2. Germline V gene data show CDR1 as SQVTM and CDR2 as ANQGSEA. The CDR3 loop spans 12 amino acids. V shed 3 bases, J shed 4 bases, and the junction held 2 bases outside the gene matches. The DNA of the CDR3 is TGCAGCGTTGAGGGGGGGGGAGAGACCCAGTACTTC. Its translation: CSVEGGGETQYF. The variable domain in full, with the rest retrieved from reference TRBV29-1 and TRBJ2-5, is SAVISQKPSRDICQRGTSLTIQCQVDSQVTMMFWYRQQPGQSLTLIATANQGSEATYESGFVIDKFPISRPNLTFSTLTVSNMSPEDSSIYLCSVEGGGETQYFGPGTRLLVL.

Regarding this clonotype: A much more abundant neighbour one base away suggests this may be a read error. The CDR3 DNA reads TGTGCCAGCAGCTTAGATGGGGGCGAGAGGGAGACCCAGTACTTC. This sequence encodes CASSLDGGERETQYF. The V call is TRBV7-2, the J call TRBJ2-5; D perhaps matches TRBD1 (6 bases). The germline gives CDR1 SGHTA, CDR2 FQGNSA. Trimming removed 1 base from V and 5 bases from J, with 14 bases in between. The CDR3 is 15 residues long.